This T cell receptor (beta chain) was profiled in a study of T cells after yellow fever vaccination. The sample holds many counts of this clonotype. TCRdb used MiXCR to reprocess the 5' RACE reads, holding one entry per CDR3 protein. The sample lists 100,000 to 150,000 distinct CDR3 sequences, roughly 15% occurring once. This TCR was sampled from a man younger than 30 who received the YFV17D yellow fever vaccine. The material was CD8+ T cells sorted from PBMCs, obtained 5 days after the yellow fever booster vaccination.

The CDR3 here is CASSLSRGLTDTQYF. CDR3 nucleotide sequence: TGTGCCAGCAGTTTATCTAGGGGACTCACAGATACGCAGTATTTT. The gene calls are TRBV12-3 or TRBV12-4 and TRBJ2-3; D is perhaps TRBD2 (6 bases). Trimming removed 2 bases from V and 2 bases from J, with 11 bases in between. This CDR3 contains 15 residues.